This record looks at one T cell receptor (beta chain) sequence and its context. Its antigen is not identified. Germline-derived CDR1 and CDR2 are MNHEY and SVGAGI. V lost 6 bases to trimming and J lost 5 bases; unmatched junction nucleotides: 6. The CDR3 runs 15 residues. These data are taken from a study of cytomegalovirus exposure and HLA in healthy donors. Study-level results: Fewer N-insertions (relative to the roughly 720-donor mean) were reportedly seen in an Asian-associated ancestry cluster in a later analysis. In vitro experiments confirmed that three CMV-associated chains were specific for CMV antigens. Exclusion as indistinguishable affected some V segments, including TRBV6-2 and TRBV6-3.

PCR was performed using 60 Vbeta and 13 Jbeta primers. The method was immunoSEQ multiplex PCR; TCRdb's version includes in-frame clones alone and lacks a portion of them. The sample includes under 200,000 clones, roughly 82% seen only once; the top ten take approximately 1.5%. This chain links TRBV6-5 with TRBJ1-5, with 11 bases fitting TRBD1. Material for sequencing was PBMCs. This receptor was taken from a girl between 10 and 17 years old in good health and CMV-seropositive. The CDR3, as DNA: TGTGCCAGCAGACGGACAGGGGGCGCGGATCAGCCCCAGCATTTT. It specifies CASRRTGGADQPQHF.